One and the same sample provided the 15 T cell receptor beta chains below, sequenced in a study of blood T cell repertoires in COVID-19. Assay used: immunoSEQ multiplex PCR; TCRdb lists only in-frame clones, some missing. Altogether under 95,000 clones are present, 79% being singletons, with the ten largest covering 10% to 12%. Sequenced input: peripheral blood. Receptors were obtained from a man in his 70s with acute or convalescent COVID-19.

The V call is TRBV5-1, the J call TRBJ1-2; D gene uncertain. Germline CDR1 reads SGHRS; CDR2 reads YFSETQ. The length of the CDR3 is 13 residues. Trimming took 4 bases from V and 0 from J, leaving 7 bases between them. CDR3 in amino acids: CASSRATNYGYTF. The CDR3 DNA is TGCGCCAGCAGCCGCGCGACTAACTATGGCTACACCTTC.

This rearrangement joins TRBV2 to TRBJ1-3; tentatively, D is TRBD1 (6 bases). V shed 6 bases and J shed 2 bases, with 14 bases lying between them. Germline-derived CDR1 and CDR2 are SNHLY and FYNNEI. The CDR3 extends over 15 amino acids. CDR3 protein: CASSFGEGAGNTIYF. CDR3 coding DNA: TGTGCCAGCAGCTTCGGGGAGGGGGCTGGAAACACCATATATTTT.

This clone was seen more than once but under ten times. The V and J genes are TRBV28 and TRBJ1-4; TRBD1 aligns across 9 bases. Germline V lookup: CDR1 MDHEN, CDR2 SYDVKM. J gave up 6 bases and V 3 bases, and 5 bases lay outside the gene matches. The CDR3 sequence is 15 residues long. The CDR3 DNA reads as TGTGCCAGCAGTTTCTCCGGGACAGGGTATGAAAAACTGTTTTTT. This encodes CASSFSGTGYEKLFF.

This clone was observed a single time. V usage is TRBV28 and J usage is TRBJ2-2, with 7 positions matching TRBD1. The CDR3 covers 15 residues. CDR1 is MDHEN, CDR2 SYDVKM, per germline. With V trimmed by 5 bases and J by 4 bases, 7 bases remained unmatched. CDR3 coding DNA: TGTGCCAGCAGTGCAGGGGGAGCATCCACCGGGGAGCTGTTTTTT. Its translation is CASSAGGASTGELFF.

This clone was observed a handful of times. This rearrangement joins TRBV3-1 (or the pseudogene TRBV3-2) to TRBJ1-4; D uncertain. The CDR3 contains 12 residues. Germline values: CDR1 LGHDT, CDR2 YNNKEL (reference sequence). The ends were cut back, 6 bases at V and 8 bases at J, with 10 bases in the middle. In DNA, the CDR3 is TGTGCCAGCAGTCCAGGTGGAGAAAAACTGTTTTTT. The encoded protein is CASSPGGEKLFF.

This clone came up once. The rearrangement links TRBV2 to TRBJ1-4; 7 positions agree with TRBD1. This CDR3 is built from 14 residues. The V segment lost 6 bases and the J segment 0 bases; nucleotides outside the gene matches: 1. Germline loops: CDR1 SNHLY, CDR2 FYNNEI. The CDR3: CASSDRATNEKLFF. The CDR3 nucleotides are TGTGCCAGCAGCGACAGGGCAACTAATGAAAAACTGTTTTTT.

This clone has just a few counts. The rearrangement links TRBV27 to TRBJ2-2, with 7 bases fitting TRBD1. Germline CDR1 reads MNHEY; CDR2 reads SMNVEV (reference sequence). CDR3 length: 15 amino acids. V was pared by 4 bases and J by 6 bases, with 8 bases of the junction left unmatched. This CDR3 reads CASSSDRDYAGELFF. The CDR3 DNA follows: TGTGCCAGCAGTTCCGACAGGGATTACGCCGGGGAGCTGTTTTTT.

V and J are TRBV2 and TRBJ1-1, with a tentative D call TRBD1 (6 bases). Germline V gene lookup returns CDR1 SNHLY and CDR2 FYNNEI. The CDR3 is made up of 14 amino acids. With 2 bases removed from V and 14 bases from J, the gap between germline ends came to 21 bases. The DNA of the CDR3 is TGTGCCAGCAGTGAAAGGGGGGGGGCGCAGGCTCCATTCTTT. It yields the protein CASSERGGAQAPFF.

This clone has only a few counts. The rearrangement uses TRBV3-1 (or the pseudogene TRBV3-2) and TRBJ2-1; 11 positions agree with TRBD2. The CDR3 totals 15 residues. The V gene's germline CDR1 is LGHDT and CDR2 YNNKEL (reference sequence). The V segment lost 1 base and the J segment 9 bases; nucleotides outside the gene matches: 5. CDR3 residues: CASSQVGTSGGEQFF. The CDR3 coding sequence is TGTGCCAGCAGCCAAGTGGGGACTAGCGGCGGTGAGCAGTTCTTC.

The CDR3 DNA sequence: TGTGCCACCAGTGATCCGACAGGGGAGTCCTACAATGAGCAGTTCTTC. Residues: CATSDPTGESYNEQFF. The V gene is TRBV24-1, the J gene TRBJ2-1, with 8 nucleotides matching TRBD1. CDR1 and CDR2 from the germline V gene are KGHDR and SFDVKD. V was pared by 3 bases and J by 1 base, with 4 bases of the junction left unmatched. CDR3 length: 16 amino acids.

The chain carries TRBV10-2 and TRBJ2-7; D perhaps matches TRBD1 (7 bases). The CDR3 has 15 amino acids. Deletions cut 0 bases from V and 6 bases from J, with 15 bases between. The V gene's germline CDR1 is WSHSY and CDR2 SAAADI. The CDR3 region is CASSESRQGGGEQYF. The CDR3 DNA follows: TGCGCCAGCAGTGAGTCGAGACAGGGAGGAGGCGAGCAGTACTTC.

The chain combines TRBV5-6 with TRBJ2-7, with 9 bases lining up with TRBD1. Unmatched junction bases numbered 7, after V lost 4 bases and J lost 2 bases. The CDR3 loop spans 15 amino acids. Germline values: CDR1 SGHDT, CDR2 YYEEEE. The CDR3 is CASSADRGAPYEQYV. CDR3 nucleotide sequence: TGTGCCAGCAGCGCCGACAGGGGGGCGCCCTACGAGCAGTACGTC.

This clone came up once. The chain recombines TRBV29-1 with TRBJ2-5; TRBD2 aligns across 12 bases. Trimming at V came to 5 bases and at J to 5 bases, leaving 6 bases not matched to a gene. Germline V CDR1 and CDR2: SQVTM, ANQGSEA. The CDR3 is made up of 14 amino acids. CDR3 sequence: CSVLAGGPEETQYF. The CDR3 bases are TGCAGCGTTCTAGCGGGGGGGCCGGAGGAGACCCAGTACTTC.

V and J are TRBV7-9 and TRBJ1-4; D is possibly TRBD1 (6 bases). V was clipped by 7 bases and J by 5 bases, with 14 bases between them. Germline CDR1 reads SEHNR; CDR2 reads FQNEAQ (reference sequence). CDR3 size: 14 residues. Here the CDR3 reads CASTWSGANEKLFF. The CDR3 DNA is TGTGCCAGCACTTGGTCAGGGGCGAATGAAAAACTGTTTTTT.

The CDR3 spells CATSPPRRGEETQYF. For the CDR3, the DNA is TGTGCCACCAGCCCCCCCCGGCGCGGGGAAGAGACCCAGTACTTC. The chain links TRBV15 to TRBJ2-5; tentatively, D is TRBD2 (6 bases). CDR3 length: 15 amino acids. V gave up 5 bases and J gave up 3 bases, with 16 bases separating them. CDR1 is LNHNV and CDR2 is YYDKDF in the germline V gene (reference sequence).